Listed here are 18 T cell receptor beta chains from one sample, sequenced in a study of blood T cell repertoires in COVID-19. The data were produced by immunoSEQ multiplex PCR, yet TCRdb's version contains in-frame clones alone and is incomplete. This sample has around 200,000 clones, with 70% to 90% found just once. Sequences were obtained from PBMCs or T cells enriched from blood (not recorded which). All receptors come from a woman in her twenties or thirties who had been exposed to COVID-19.

The chain couples TRBV7-9 to TRBJ1-2, with a weak D call TRBD1 (5 bases). The germline gives CDR1 SEHNR, CDR2 FQNEAQ (reference sequence). The CDR3 covers 14 residues. The V end was cut by 5 bases, the J end by 3 bases, with 13 bases between. The CDR3 coding sequence is TGTGCCAGCAGCCCCCGGGGGATGTACTATGGCTACACCTTC. Its translation is CASSPRGMYYGYTF.

The chain recombines TRBV30 with TRBJ1-3; D gene unclear. The CDR3 totals 12 residues. Germline-derived CDR1 and CDR2 are GTSNPN and SVGIG (reference sequence). Trimming left V 0 bases short and J 8 bases short, with 8 bases between. In nucleotides, the CDR3 is TGTGCCTGGAGTGTATCGGTTTACACCATATATTTT. It yields the protein CAWSVSVYTIYF.

In its sample, this clone was seen a few times. This chain connects TRBV19 to TRBJ1-2, with TRBD1 identical over 8 bases. Germline-derived CDR1 and CDR2 are LNHDA and SQIVND (reference sequence). V shed 7 bases, J shed 8 bases, and the junction held 12 bases outside the gene matches. The CDR3 sequence is 14 residues long. This CDR3 reads CASNEFGQGGGYTF. The CDR3 DNA reads TGTGCCAGTAACGAATTTGGACAGGGAGGAGGCTACACCTTC. The variable domain in full, with the rest retrieved from reference TRBV19 and TRBJ1-2, is DGGITQSPKYLFRKEGQNVTLSCEQNLNHDAMYWYRQDPGQGLRLIYYSQIVNDFQKGDIAEGYSVSREKKESFPLTVTSAQKNPTAFYLCASNEFGQGGGYTFGSGTRLTVV.

The gene calls are TRBV30 and TRBJ2-3; D remains unclear. Germline loops: CDR1 GTSNPN, CDR2 SVGIG (reference sequence). The CDR3 is 12 residues long. The germline V and J ends were trimmed by 2 bases and 3 bases, with 6 bases remaining between them. CDR3 sequence: CAWSSLTDTQYF. CDR3 in DNA: TGTGCCTGGAGTTCACTGACAGATACGCAGTATTTT.

The chain links TRBV19 to TRBJ2-5; 8 bases agree with TRBD2. The ends lost 4 bases at V and 2 bases at J; junction bases unmatched: 6. This CDR3 has 15 residues. The germline gives CDR1 LNHDA, CDR2 SQIVND (reference sequence). The CDR3 nucleotides read TGTGCCAGTAGTAAGGCGGGGGGCGTACAAGAGACCCAGTACTTC. Translation gives CASSKAGGVQETQYF.

This chain uses TRBV19 with TRBJ1-2, with D unclear. Trimming removed 5 bases at V and 4 bases at J, with 23 bases between. The CDR3 covers 17 residues. Germline CDR1 and CDR2: LNHDA and SQIVND (reference sequence). CDR3 nucleotide sequence: TGTGCCAGTAGTCCCCGACACGCAAACATACTCCCCTATGGCTACACCTTC. Translation: CASSPRHANILPYGYTF.

The chain has TRBV19 and TRBJ1-6, with a possible D match to TRBD1 (5 bases). The CDR3 runs 14 residues. Between the trimmed V and J ends, which lost 3 bases and 5 bases, there was a span of 8 bases. The germline V gene has CDR1 LNHDA and CDR2 SQIVND (reference sequence). CDR3 nucleotide sequence: TGTGCCAGTAGTATTGACAGAAATAATTCACCCCTCCACTTT. The encoded protein is CASSIDRNNSPLHF.

The chain employs TRBV11-2 and TRBJ1-2, with D possibly being TRBD1 (6 bases). The CDR3 is 15 residues long. The V end was cut by 6 bases, the J end by 3 bases, with 17 bases between. CDR1 is SGHAT and CDR2 is FQNNGV in the germline V gene. This CDR3 is CASSHGPHRDYGYTF. CDR3 coding DNA: TGTGCCAGCAGTCACGGTCCCCACAGGGACTATGGCTACACCTTC.

The gene calls are TRBV9 and TRBJ2-2; TRBD2 matches 12 bases. The CDR3 loop spans 16 amino acids. V shed 4 bases, J shed 1 base, and the junction held 2 bases outside the gene matches. Looked up from germline, CDR1 is SGDLS and CDR2 is YYNGEE. DNA for the CDR3: TGTGCCAGCAGCCTGGGACTAGCGGGGAACACCGGGGAGCTGTTTTTT. Residues: CASSLGLAGNTGELFF.

This sequence joins TRBV27 and TRBJ2-4, with 7 positions matching TRBD1. In germline, CDR1 is MNHEY, CDR2 SMNVEV (reference sequence). The ends lost 4 bases at V and 9 bases at J; junction bases unmatched: 9. The length of the CDR3 is 14 residues. The CDR3 protein is CASSWDREGGIQYF. In DNA, the CDR3 is TGTGCCAGCAGTTGGGACAGAGAAGGCGGCATTCAGTACTTC.

This clone has a handful of counts. The chain links TRBV2 to TRBJ1-5; D is perhaps TRBD1 (6 bases). Trimming took 2 bases from V and 14 from J, leaving 16 bases between them. The CDR3 length is 13 residues. Looked up from germline, CDR1 is SNHLY and CDR2 is FYNNEI. This CDR3 is CASSEMIQKGEHF. In nucleotides, the CDR3 is TGTGCCAGCAGTGAAATGATTCAAAAGGGGGAGCATTTT.

CDR3 amino acids: CASSDGQGYSPLHF. In DNA, the CDR3 is TGTGCCAGCAGTGACGGACAGGGTTATTCACCCCTCCACTTT. The J gene is TRBJ1-6, the V gene TRBV9, with TRBD1 matching 8 bases. The CDR3 consists of 14 residues. Germline V gene sequence: CDR1 SGDLS, CDR2 YYNGEE. V lost 5 bases, J lost 8 bases, and 6 bases stayed unmatched.

This chain links TRBV6-1 with TRBJ1-3; 12 nucleotides align to TRBD1. V shed 2 bases and J 4 bases; nucleotides not matched to a gene: 9. The CDR3 has 18 amino acids. CDR1 and CDR2 (germline): MNHNS, SASEGT. DNA for the CDR3: TGTGCCAGCAGTGAACGGGACAGGGGGCGCCTCTCAGGAAACACCATATATTTT. Translated, it gives CASSERDRGRLSGNTIYF.

This chain connects TRBV5-1 to TRBJ2-2; 9 nucleotides match TRBD1. Germline-derived CDR1 and CDR2 are SGHRS and YFSETQ. The CDR3 spans 15 residues. With 6 bases clipped from V and 6 bases from J, the junction kept 9 bases outside the gene matches. CDR3 sequence (DNA): TGCGCCAGCACCAGAGGACAGGGGCAAGCCGGGGAGCTGTTTTTT. Translated: CASTRGQGQAGELFF. Supplemented by reference TRBV5-1 and TRBJ2-2, the full variable domain reads KAGVTQTPRYLIKTRGQQVTLSCSPISGHRSVSWYQQTPGQGLQFLFEYFSETQRNKGNFPGRFSGRQFSNSRSEMNVSTLELGDSALYLCASTRGQGQAGELFFGEGSRLTVL.

The rearrangement links TRBV19 to TRBJ1-1; D not resolved. The germline V and J ends were trimmed by 6 bases and 3 bases, with 14 bases remaining between them. This CDR3 spans 14 amino acids. Germline loops: CDR1 LNHDA, CDR2 SQIVND (reference sequence). The CDR3 sequence: CASRGGFGDTEAFF. CDR3 DNA sequence: TGTGCCAGTAGGGGCGGGTTTGGGGACACTGAAGCTTTCTTT. Full variable domain (rest looked up from reference TRBV19 and TRBJ1-1): DGGITQSPKYLFRKEGQNVTLSCEQNLNHDAMYWYRQDPGQGLRLIYYSQIVNDFQKGDIAEGYSVSREKKESFPLTVTSAQKNPTAFYLCASRGGFGDTEAFFGQGTRLTVV.

This clone has more than one count but fewer than ten. The V and J genes are TRBV3-1 (or the pseudogene TRBV3-2) and TRBJ1-5; tentative D call: TRBD1 (5 bases). CDR3 length: 14 residues. Germline CDR1 LGHDT, CDR2 YNNKEL (reference sequence). Between the trimmed V and J ends, which lost 4 bases and 7 bases, there was a span of 14 bases. The CDR3 DNA reads TGTGCCAGCAGCCTGGGGCAGGTCGCCCAGCCCCAGCATTTT. It is translated as CASSLGQVAQPQHF.

V is TRBV19 and J is TRBJ2-5, with 8 positions matching TRBD1. CDR1 LNHDA and CDR2 SQIVND come from the germline V gene (reference sequence). The length of the CDR3 is 15 residues. Trimming removed 0 bases from V and 7 bases from J; junction bases left unmatched: 7. CDR3 region: CASSIESAGGVTQYF. The CDR3 DNA reads TGTGCCAGTAGTATAGAATCGGCAGGGGGCGTGACCCAGTACTTC.

The CDR3: CAWRGSAGGNSPLHF. Written as DNA, the CDR3 is TGTGCCTGGAGGGGGTCAGCCGGGGGGAATTCACCCCTCCACTTT. The gene calls are TRBV30 and TRBJ1-6, with D tentatively TRBD1 (5 bases). Trimming shortened V by 3 bases and J by 7 bases, and 16 bases separated the two germline ends. The CDR3 runs 15 residues. Germline CDR1 reads GTSNPN; CDR2 reads SVGIG (reference sequence).